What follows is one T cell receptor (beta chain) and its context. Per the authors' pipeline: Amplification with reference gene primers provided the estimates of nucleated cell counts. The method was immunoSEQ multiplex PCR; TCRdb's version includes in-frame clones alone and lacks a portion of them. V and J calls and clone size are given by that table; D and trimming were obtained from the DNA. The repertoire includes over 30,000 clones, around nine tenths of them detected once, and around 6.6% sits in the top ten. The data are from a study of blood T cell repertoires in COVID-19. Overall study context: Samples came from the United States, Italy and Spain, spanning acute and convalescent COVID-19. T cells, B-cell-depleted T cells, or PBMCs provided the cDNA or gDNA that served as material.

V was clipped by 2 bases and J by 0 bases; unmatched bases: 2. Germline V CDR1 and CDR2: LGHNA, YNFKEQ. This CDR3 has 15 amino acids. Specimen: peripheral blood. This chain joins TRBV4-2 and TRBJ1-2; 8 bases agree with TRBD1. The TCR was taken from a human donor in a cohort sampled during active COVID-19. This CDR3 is CASSQTGGANYGYTF. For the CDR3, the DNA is TGTGCCAGCAGCCAAACAGGGGGAGCTAACTATGGCTACACCTTC.